This T cell receptor beta chain came from a study of blood T cell repertoires in COVID-19. Study summary: What the recovered Cohort 3 donors had was two negative PCRs, clearance, or symptom resolution. The samples span acute and convalescent COVID-19 from the United States, Italy and Spain. T cells, B-cell-depleted T cells, or PBMCs supplied cDNA or gDNA.

The authors' processing: Scientists estimated how many nucleated cells there were by amplifying reference gene primers. This table comes from immunoSEQ multiplex PCR, and its TCRdb copy is limited to in-frame clones, with some not included. The D gene and trimming were derived from the DNA, and the V and J assignments and clone size from that table. The repertoire holds over 250,000 clones, more than 75% seen once, with approximately 2% in the top ten. This CDR3 has 16 amino acids. Trimming took 6 bases from V and 2 from J; bases not matched to a gene: 9. The germline CDR1 and CDR2 sequences are LNHDA and SQIVND (reference sequence).

Source material: PBMCs or T cells enriched from blood (not recorded which). This TCR was sampled from a woman aged 55-70 years in a cohort exposed to, infected with or recovered from COVID-19 (not recorded which). The J gene is TRBJ2-7, the V gene TRBV19; 11 nucleotides agree with TRBD2. CDR3 coding DNA: TGTGCCAGTAGCGATAGCGGGAGGGTCTTTACCTACGAGCAGTACTTC. It yields the protein CASSDSGRVFTYEQYF.